This T cell receptor (beta chain) was found in a study of monozygotic twins with inflammatory bowel disease. The CDR3 sequence is 11 residues long. Germline-derived CDR1 and CDR2 are MNHNS and SASEGT. No DNA is given; TCRdb re-called the 5' RACE reads and lists each CDR3 protein once. This sample's table reports about 450,000 distinct CDR3 sequences. The chain combines TRBV6-1 with TRBJ2-1; the D call from TCRdb, TRBD1, cannot be confirmed without DNA. The clonotype comes from a human donor with ulcerative colitis or Crohn's disease, or a healthy co-twin of an affected twin (not recorded which). Sequencing was carried out using blood. The CDR3 protein is CASRGTLGQFF.